The T cell receptor (beta chain) under discussion was sequenced for a study of T cells after somatic rescue of genetic block. Sequenced by immunoSEQ multiplex PCR; TCRdb stores in-frame clones only, minus some. The table has more than 12,000 clones, approximately 75% seen once. The CDR3 is 17 amino acids. Deletions cut 4 bases from V and 0 bases from J, with 16 bases between. Germline loops: CDR1 LNHDA, CDR2 SQIVND (reference sequence). The chain recombines TRBV19 with TRBJ2-1; D gene unclear. The sequenced sample consisted of peripheral blood mononuclear cells (PBMCs). This receptor was identified in a young man. CDR3 sequence reads: CASSSGRAESSYNEQFF. The CDR3 bases are TGTGCCAGTAGTAGTGGACGGGCGGAGAGCTCCTACAATGAGCAGTTCTTC.